This T cell receptor beta chain was captured in a study of blood T cell repertoires in COVID-19. Study details: The origin of the acute and convalescent COVID-19 samples was the United States, Italy and Spain. The analysed material was cDNA or gDNA that came from T cells, B-cell-depleted T cells, or PBMCs.

As processed by the authors: The assay estimated nucleated cells by amplifying reference gene primers. Only in-frame clones appear in the TCRdb table, and some are missing; sequencing was by immunoSEQ multiplex PCR. V and J calls and clone size follow that table, whereas D and trimming were derived from the DNA. The sample shows some 370,000 clones, 75% to 90% of them seen only once. The V gene's germline CDR1 is SNHLY and CDR2 FYNNEI. Trimming shortened V by 2 bases and J by 5 bases, and 10 bases separated the two germline ends. This CDR3 comprises 14 residues. What the recovered Cohort 3 donors had was two negative PCRs, clearance, or symptom resolution.

Specimen: PBMCs or T cells enriched from blood (not recorded which). The genes are TRBV2 and TRBJ1-5, with D maybe TRBD1 (6 bases). This sequence originates from a woman aged 45-65 years who had recovered from COVID-19. Written as DNA, the CDR3 is TGTGCCAGCAGTGAACGGACAGACTATCAGCCCCAGCATTTT. Protein sequence: CASSERTDYQPQHF.